These T cell receptor beta chains were read from a single sample in a study of blood T cell repertoires in COVID-19. Sequenced by immunoSEQ multiplex PCR; TCRdb stores in-frame clones only, minus some. The sample holds some 45,000 clones, 85% to 90% seen once. The source material was peripheral blood. These receptors were taken from a human donor in a cohort sampled during active COVID-19. CDR3s include the opening cysteine and the closing phenylalanine or tryptophan. Fields, in order: D gene, J gene, clone size, CDR3 length, V gene, CDR3 protein, CDR3 DNA. The D gene is left open where the match is weak. Rows may omit the clone size; those that give it use once, few, many or a size class.

>.|TRBJ1-5|.|16|TRBV3-1/TRBV3-2
CASSQGAPAGGQPQHF
TGTGCCAGCAGCCAAGGGGCGCCCGCCGGGGGTCAGCCCCAGCATTTT
>.|TRBJ1-2|.|11|TRBV29-1
CSAGENYGYTF
TGCAGCGCCGGGGAAAACTATGGCTACACCTTC
>.|TRBJ2-2|.|15|TRBV5-4
CASSLAGVRTGELFF
TGTGCCAGCAGCTTGGCCGGAGTTAGAACCGGGGAGCTGTTTTTT
>TRBD1|TRBJ1-1|.|14|TRBV5-6
CASSPGQGTNEAFF
TGTGCCAGCAGCCCGGGACAGGGGACAAATGAAGCTTTCTTT
>TRBD1|TRBJ1-1|.|14|TRBV2
CASSPGQGIKRAFF
TGTGCCAGCAGCCCCGGACAGGGAATAAAGCGGGCTTTCTTT
>TRBD1|TRBJ2-1|.|13|TRBV24-1
CATSSDRVNEQFF
TGTGCCACCAGCAGCGACAGGGTTAATGAGCAGTTCTTC
>.|TRBJ2-7|few|15|TRBV7-8
CASSLGVAGSYEQYF
TGTGCCAGCAGCTTAGGCGTTGCAGGCAGCTACGAGCAGTACTTC
>.|TRBJ1-5|.|17|TRBV15
CATSQRILDYSNQPQHF
TGTGCCACCAGCCAGCGCATTTTGGACTATAGCAATCAGCCCCAGCATTTT
>TRBD2|TRBJ2-3|.|15|TRBV9
CASSAVSGGTDTQYF
TGTGCCAGCAGCGCCGTTAGCGGGGGGACAGATACGCAGTATTTT
>TRBD1|TRBJ1-3|.|15|TRBV7-7
CASSPIQGPGNTIYF
TGTGCTAGCAGCCCAATACAGGGGCCCGGAAACACCATATATTTT
>.|TRBJ1-2|.|15|TRBV7-6
CASSLEAGGYLGYTF
TGTGCCAGCAGCTTAGAGGCTGGAGGCTATTTGGGCTACACCTTC
>.|TRBJ2-7|.|13|TRBV30
CAWSGKQGYEQYF
TGTGCCTGGAGTGGGAAGCAGGGTTACGAGCAGTACTTC
>TRBD2|TRBJ2-7|.|17|TRBV7-8
CASSYITASGTVIGKYF
TGTGCCAGCAGCTACATTACGGCGAGCGGGACTGTAATCGGGAAGTACTTC
>.|TRBJ2-2|once|15|TRBV24-1
CATSDLQIGSGELFF
TGTGCCACCAGTGATTTGCAAATCGGGTCAGGGGAGCTGTTTTTT
>TRBD2|TRBJ2-5|.|15|TRBV3-1/TRBV3-2
CASSPQRGGLQTQYF
TGTGCCAGCAGCCCACAGCGGGGGGGATTGCAGACCCAGTACTTC
>TRBD1|TRBJ2-7|.|16|TRBV6-2/TRBV6-3
CASSYSPRDSSYEQYF
TGTGCCAGCAGTTACTCCCCTCGGGACAGCTCCTACGAGCAGTACTTC
>TRBD1|TRBJ1-5|.|14|TRBV7-2
CASSRRTGNQPQHF
TGTGCCAGCAGCCGTAGGACAGGGAATCAGCCCCAGCATTTT
>.|TRBJ1-1|few|14|TRBV5-4
CASSSWSRVTEAFF
TGTGCCAGCAGCTCGTGGTCCCGGGTCACTGAAGCTTTCTTT
>.|TRBJ2-4|.|14|TRBV29-1
CSAARELGGNIQYF
TGCAGCGCCGCTAGGGAATTGGGAGGAAACATTCAGTACTTC
>TRBD2|TRBJ2-1|.|16|TRBV4-1
CASSQDRGGLSPEQFF
TGCGCCAGCAGCCAAGACCGGGGGGGTCTTTCTCCTGAGCAGTTCTTC
>.|TRBJ2-6|.|15|TRBV28
CASSLEGAGANVLTF
TGTGCCAGCAGTTTAGAGGGGGCTGGGGCCAACGTCCTGACTTTC
>TRBD1|TRBJ1-3|.|15|TRBV19
CASSIGTASGNTIYF
TGTGCCAGTAGTATCGGGACAGCCTCTGGAAACACCATATATTTT
>TRBD2|TRBJ2-1|.|18|TRBV9
CASSVGTSGYRSNNEQFF
TGTGCCAGCAGCGTAGGGACTAGCGGCTACCGTTCTAACAATGAGCAGTTCTTC
>.|TRBJ2-2|.|14|TRBV28
CASSRGSGTGELFF
TGTGCCAGCAGTAGGGGGTCGGGAACCGGGGAGCTGTTTTTT
>.|TRBJ2-7|once|12|TRBV11-2
CASSASSYEQYF
TGTGCCAGCAGCGCTAGCTCCTACGAGCAGTACTTC
>TRBD1|TRBJ2-2|.|17|TRBV27
CASRTPSGTDIPGELFF
TGTGCCAGTCGGACCCCCTCCGGGACAGACATTCCCGGGGAGCTGTTTTTT
>TRBD1|TRBJ2-1|.|15|TRBV18
CASSPGTGTYNEQFF
TGTGCCAGCTCACCAGGGACAGGGACCTACAATGAGCAGTTCTTC
>.|TRBJ1-5|.|15|TRBV7-2
CASSSQGLRDQPQHF
TGTGCCAGCTCATCACAGGGATTGAGGGATCAGCCCCAGCATTTT
>.|TRBJ2-2|.|15|TRBV7-7
CASSLEGGRFGELFF
TGTGCTAGCAGCTTAGAGGGGGGGCGCTTCGGGGAGCTGTTTTTT
>.|TRBJ1-6|.|15|TRBV13
CASSRRSSYNSPLHF
TGTGCCAGCAGCCGCCGGAGCTCCTATAATTCACCCCTCCACTTT
>TRBD1|TRBJ1-1|.|14|TRBV2
CASSRGLGNTEAFF
TGTGCCAGCAGCAGGGGGCTTGGGAACACTGAAGCTTTCTTT
>.|TRBJ2-7|.|14|TRBV28
CATLSGITGRPAYF
TGTGCCACCCTTTCGGGGATTACCGGAAGGCCAGCGTACTTC
>.|TRBJ2-2|.|16|TRBV9
CASSVDQGPNTGELFF
TGTGCCAGCAGCGTAGATCAGGGCCCGAACACCGGGGAGCTGTTTTTT
>.|TRBJ1-2|.|14|TRBV13
CASSASTEGYGYTF
TGTGCCAGCAGCGCGTCAACGGAGGGCTATGGCTACACCTTC
>TRBD1|TRBJ1-1|.|15|TRBV5-1
CASSGTGVMNTEAFF
TGCGCCAGCAGCGGGACAGGGGTCATGAACACTGAAGCTTTCTTT
>.|TRBJ1-2|.|19|TRBV4-3
CASSQDALRTVDPAYGYTF
TGCGCCAGCAGCCAAGACGCTCTTAGGACAGTGGACCCCGCTTATGGCTACACCTTC
>.|TRBJ2-2|.|15|TRBV14
CASRRDLSNTGELFF
TGTGCCAGCAGGCGGGACCTAAGCAACACCGGGGAGCTGTTTTTT
>.|TRBJ2-3|.|15|TRBV7-8
CATAAYRGSTDTQYF
TGTGCCACCGCCGCGTATAGGGGAAGCACAGATACGCAGTATTTT
>.|TRBJ2-1|.|15|TRBV5-1
CASSPLGGSYNEQFF
TGCGCCAGCAGCCCCCTTGGCGGGTCCTACAATGAGCAGTTCTTC
>TRBD1|TRBJ2-7|.|15|TRBV7-9
CASRPTGTGQYEQYF
TGTGCCAGCAGACCAACCGGGACAGGGCAATACGAGCAGTACTTC
>.|TRBJ1-1|.|16|TRBV18
CASSELLSRGYTEAFF
TGTGCCAGCTCCGAGCTATTGTCCAGAGGGTACACTGAAGCTTTCTTT
>.|TRBJ2-1|.|12|TRBV29-1
CSVPRSYNEQFF
TGCAGCGTCCCTCGGTCCTACAATGAGCAGTTCTTC
>TRBD1|TRBJ2-6|.|20|TRBV4-2
CASSQDSVGQGVSGANVLTF
TGTGCCAGCAGCCAAGATTCCGTCGGACAGGGAGTCTCTGGGGCCAACGTCCTGACTTTC
>.|TRBJ1-1|.|13|TRBV12-3/TRBV12-4
CASSFGGNTEAFF
TGTGCCAGCAGTTTCGGCGGGAACACTGAAGCTTTCTTT
>.|TRBJ1-1|.|13|TRBV6-6
CASSWQEGTEAFF
TGTGCCAGCAGTTGGCAGGAGGGCACTGAAGCTTTCTTT
>.|TRBJ1-2|.|14|TRBV5-1
CASSGWDTHYGYTF
TGCGCCAGCAGCGGGTGGGACACGCACTATGGCTACACCTTC
>.|TRBJ2-7|.|15|TRBV27
CASSQVGRGSYEQYF
TGTGCCAGCAGTCAAGTCGGCAGGGGATCGTACGAGCAGTACTTC
>.|TRBJ1-1|.|13|TRBV12-3/TRBV12-4
CASSFGLNTEAFF
TGTGCCAGCAGTTTCGGGTTGAACACTGAAGCTTTCTTT
>TRBD2|TRBJ2-3|.|16|TRBV15
CATSREGGGAPDTQYF
TGTGCCACCAGCAGAGAAGGCGGGGGGGCCCCAGATACGCAGTATTTT
>TRBD2|TRBJ2-3|few|15|TRBV3-1/TRBV3-2
CASSPTSTSTDTQYF
TGTGCCAGCAGCCCGACTAGCACGAGCACAGATACGCAGTATTTT
>TRBD1|TRBJ1-2|.|15|TRBV5-1
CASSSAGTASWGYTF
TGCGCCAGCAGCTCGGCCGGGACAGCCTCTTGGGGCTACACCTTC
>.|TRBJ2-7|.|13|TRBV2
CASSVEWAREQYF
TGTGCCAGCAGTGTCGAGTGGGCCCGAGAGCAGTACTTC
>TRBD2|TRBJ2-1|.|13|TRBV11-3
CASSLDWRGEAFF
TGTGCCAGCAGCTTAGATTGGCGGGGGGAAGCATTCTTC
>TRBD2|TRBJ2-7|.|13|TRBV11-3
CASSFRLASEQYF
TGTGCCAGCAGCTTTAGACTAGCAAGTGAGCAGTACTTC
>.|TRBJ2-3|.|14|TRBV10-3
CAIRAKQGPDTQYF
TGTGCCATCAGGGCCAAACAGGGTCCAGATACGCAGTATTTT
>TRBD2|TRBJ2-1|.|15|TRBV7-2
CASSLQAGGLNEQFF
TGTGCCAGCAGCTTACAAGCGGGGGGGCTCAATGAGCAGTTCTTC
>.|TRBJ1-3|once|15|TRBV30
CAWTSVGGSGNTIYF
TGTGCCTGGACTTCGGTCGGGGGCTCTGGAAACACCATATATTTT
>TRBD2|TRBJ2-3|.|16|TRBV2
CASSGGLAGGLDTQYF
TGTGCCAGCAGCGGGGGACTAGCGGGGGGCTTAGATACGCAGTATTTT
>.|TRBJ2-7|.|13|TRBV10-3
CAISERTGLEQYF
TGTGCCATCAGTGAGCGAACAGGGCTCGAGCAGTACTTC
>TRBD1|TRBJ1-5|few|15|TRBV7-8
CASSPDRGSNQPQHF
TGTGCCAGCAGCCCAGACAGGGGTAGCAATCAGCCCCAGCATTTT